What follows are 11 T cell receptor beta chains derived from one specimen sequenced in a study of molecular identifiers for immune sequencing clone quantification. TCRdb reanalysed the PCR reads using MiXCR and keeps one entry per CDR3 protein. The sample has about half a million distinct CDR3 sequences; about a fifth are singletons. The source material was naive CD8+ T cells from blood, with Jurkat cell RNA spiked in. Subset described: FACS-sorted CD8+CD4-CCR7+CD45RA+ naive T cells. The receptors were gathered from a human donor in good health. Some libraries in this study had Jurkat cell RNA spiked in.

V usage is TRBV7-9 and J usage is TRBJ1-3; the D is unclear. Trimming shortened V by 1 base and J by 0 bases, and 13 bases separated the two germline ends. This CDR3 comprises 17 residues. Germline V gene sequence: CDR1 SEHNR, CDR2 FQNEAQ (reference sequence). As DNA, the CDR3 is TGTGCCAGCAGCTTAGGGACCGGACGGAGCTCTGGAAACACCATATATTTT. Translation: CASSLGTGRSSGNTIYF.

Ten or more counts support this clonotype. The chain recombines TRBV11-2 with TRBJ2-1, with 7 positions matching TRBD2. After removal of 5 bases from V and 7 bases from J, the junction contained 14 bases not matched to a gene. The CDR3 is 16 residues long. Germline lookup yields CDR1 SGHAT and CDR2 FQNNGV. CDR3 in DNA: TGTGCCAGCAGCCCTATAGGACTAGTCGTTGTGAATGAGCAGTTCTTC. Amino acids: CASSPIGLVVVNEQFF.

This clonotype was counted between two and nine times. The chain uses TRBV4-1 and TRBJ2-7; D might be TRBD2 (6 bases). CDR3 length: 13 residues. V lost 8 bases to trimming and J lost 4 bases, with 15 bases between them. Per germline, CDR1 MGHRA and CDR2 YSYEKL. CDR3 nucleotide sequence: TGCGCCAGCTCACTAGCTCCGCAATACGAGCAGTACTTC. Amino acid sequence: CASSLAPQYEQYF.

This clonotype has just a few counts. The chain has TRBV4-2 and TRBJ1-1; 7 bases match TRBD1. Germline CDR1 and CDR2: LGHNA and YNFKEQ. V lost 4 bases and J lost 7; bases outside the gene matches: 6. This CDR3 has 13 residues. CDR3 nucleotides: TGTGCCAGCAGCCGACTAGACAGGGATGAAGCTTTCTTT. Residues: CASSRLDRDEAFF.

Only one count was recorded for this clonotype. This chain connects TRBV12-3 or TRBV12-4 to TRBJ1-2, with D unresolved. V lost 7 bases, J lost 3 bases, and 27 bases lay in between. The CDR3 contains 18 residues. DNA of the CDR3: TGTGCCAGCACCCCCTCGGTGTGGCGGACGGACTGGTACTATGGCTACACCTTC. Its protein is CASTPSVWRTDWYYGYTF.

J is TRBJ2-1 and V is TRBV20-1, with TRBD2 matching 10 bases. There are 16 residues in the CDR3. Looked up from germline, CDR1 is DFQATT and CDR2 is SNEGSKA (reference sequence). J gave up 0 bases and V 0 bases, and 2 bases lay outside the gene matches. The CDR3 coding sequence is TGCAGTGCTAGAGATCTAGCGGGGGTCTCCTACAATGAGCAGTTCTTC. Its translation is CSARDLAGVSYNEQFF.

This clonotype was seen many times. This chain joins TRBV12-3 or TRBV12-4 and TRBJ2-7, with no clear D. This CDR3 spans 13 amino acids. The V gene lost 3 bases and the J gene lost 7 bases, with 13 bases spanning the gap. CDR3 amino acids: CASSFFQVREQYF. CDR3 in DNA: TGTGCCAGCAGTTTTTTTCAGGTCAGGGAGCAGTACTTC.

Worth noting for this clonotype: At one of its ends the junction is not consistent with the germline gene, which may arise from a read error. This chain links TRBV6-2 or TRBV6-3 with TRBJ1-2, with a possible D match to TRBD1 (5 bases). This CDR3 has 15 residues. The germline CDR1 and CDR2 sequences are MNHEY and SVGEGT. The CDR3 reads CASNPARVTFYGCTF. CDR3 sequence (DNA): TGTGCCAGCAATCCGGCCAGGGTGACCTTCTATGGCTGCACCTTC.

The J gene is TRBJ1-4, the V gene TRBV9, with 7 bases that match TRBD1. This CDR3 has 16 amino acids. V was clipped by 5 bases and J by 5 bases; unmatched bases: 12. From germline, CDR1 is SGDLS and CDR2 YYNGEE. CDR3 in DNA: TGTGCCAGCAGTCCTGACCCCGGGACAGTCAATGAAAAACTGTTTTTT. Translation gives CASSPDPGTVNEKLFF. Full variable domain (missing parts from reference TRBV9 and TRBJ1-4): DSGVTQTPKHLITATGQRVTLRCSPRSGDLSVYWYQQSLDQGLQFLIQYYNGEERAKGNILERFSAQQFPDLHSELNLSSLELGDSALYFCASSPDPGTVNEKLFFGSGTQLSVL.

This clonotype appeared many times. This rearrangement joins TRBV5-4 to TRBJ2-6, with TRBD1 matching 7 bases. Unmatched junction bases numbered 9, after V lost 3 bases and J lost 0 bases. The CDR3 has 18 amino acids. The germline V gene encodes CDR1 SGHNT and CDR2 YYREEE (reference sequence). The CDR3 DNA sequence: TGTGCCAGCAGCTCGCAACCGGGACAGTTCTCTGGGGCCAACGTCCTGACTTTC. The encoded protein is CASSSQPGQFSGANVLTF. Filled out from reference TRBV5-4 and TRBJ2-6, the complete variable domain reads ETGVTQSPTHLIKTRGQQVTLRCSSQSGHNTVSWYQQALGQGPQFIFQYYREEENGRGNFPPRFSGLQFPNYSSELNVNALELDDSALYLCASSSQPGQFSGANVLTFGAGSRLTVL.

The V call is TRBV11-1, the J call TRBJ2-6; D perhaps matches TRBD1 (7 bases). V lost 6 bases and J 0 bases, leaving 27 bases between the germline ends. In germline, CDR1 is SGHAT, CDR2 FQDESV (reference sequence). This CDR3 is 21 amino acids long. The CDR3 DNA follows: TGTGCCAGCAGTCACGGCCCCTCACAGGGGACTTTTTTCTCTGGGGCCAACGTCCTGACTTTC. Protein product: CASSHGPSQGTFFSGANVLTF.